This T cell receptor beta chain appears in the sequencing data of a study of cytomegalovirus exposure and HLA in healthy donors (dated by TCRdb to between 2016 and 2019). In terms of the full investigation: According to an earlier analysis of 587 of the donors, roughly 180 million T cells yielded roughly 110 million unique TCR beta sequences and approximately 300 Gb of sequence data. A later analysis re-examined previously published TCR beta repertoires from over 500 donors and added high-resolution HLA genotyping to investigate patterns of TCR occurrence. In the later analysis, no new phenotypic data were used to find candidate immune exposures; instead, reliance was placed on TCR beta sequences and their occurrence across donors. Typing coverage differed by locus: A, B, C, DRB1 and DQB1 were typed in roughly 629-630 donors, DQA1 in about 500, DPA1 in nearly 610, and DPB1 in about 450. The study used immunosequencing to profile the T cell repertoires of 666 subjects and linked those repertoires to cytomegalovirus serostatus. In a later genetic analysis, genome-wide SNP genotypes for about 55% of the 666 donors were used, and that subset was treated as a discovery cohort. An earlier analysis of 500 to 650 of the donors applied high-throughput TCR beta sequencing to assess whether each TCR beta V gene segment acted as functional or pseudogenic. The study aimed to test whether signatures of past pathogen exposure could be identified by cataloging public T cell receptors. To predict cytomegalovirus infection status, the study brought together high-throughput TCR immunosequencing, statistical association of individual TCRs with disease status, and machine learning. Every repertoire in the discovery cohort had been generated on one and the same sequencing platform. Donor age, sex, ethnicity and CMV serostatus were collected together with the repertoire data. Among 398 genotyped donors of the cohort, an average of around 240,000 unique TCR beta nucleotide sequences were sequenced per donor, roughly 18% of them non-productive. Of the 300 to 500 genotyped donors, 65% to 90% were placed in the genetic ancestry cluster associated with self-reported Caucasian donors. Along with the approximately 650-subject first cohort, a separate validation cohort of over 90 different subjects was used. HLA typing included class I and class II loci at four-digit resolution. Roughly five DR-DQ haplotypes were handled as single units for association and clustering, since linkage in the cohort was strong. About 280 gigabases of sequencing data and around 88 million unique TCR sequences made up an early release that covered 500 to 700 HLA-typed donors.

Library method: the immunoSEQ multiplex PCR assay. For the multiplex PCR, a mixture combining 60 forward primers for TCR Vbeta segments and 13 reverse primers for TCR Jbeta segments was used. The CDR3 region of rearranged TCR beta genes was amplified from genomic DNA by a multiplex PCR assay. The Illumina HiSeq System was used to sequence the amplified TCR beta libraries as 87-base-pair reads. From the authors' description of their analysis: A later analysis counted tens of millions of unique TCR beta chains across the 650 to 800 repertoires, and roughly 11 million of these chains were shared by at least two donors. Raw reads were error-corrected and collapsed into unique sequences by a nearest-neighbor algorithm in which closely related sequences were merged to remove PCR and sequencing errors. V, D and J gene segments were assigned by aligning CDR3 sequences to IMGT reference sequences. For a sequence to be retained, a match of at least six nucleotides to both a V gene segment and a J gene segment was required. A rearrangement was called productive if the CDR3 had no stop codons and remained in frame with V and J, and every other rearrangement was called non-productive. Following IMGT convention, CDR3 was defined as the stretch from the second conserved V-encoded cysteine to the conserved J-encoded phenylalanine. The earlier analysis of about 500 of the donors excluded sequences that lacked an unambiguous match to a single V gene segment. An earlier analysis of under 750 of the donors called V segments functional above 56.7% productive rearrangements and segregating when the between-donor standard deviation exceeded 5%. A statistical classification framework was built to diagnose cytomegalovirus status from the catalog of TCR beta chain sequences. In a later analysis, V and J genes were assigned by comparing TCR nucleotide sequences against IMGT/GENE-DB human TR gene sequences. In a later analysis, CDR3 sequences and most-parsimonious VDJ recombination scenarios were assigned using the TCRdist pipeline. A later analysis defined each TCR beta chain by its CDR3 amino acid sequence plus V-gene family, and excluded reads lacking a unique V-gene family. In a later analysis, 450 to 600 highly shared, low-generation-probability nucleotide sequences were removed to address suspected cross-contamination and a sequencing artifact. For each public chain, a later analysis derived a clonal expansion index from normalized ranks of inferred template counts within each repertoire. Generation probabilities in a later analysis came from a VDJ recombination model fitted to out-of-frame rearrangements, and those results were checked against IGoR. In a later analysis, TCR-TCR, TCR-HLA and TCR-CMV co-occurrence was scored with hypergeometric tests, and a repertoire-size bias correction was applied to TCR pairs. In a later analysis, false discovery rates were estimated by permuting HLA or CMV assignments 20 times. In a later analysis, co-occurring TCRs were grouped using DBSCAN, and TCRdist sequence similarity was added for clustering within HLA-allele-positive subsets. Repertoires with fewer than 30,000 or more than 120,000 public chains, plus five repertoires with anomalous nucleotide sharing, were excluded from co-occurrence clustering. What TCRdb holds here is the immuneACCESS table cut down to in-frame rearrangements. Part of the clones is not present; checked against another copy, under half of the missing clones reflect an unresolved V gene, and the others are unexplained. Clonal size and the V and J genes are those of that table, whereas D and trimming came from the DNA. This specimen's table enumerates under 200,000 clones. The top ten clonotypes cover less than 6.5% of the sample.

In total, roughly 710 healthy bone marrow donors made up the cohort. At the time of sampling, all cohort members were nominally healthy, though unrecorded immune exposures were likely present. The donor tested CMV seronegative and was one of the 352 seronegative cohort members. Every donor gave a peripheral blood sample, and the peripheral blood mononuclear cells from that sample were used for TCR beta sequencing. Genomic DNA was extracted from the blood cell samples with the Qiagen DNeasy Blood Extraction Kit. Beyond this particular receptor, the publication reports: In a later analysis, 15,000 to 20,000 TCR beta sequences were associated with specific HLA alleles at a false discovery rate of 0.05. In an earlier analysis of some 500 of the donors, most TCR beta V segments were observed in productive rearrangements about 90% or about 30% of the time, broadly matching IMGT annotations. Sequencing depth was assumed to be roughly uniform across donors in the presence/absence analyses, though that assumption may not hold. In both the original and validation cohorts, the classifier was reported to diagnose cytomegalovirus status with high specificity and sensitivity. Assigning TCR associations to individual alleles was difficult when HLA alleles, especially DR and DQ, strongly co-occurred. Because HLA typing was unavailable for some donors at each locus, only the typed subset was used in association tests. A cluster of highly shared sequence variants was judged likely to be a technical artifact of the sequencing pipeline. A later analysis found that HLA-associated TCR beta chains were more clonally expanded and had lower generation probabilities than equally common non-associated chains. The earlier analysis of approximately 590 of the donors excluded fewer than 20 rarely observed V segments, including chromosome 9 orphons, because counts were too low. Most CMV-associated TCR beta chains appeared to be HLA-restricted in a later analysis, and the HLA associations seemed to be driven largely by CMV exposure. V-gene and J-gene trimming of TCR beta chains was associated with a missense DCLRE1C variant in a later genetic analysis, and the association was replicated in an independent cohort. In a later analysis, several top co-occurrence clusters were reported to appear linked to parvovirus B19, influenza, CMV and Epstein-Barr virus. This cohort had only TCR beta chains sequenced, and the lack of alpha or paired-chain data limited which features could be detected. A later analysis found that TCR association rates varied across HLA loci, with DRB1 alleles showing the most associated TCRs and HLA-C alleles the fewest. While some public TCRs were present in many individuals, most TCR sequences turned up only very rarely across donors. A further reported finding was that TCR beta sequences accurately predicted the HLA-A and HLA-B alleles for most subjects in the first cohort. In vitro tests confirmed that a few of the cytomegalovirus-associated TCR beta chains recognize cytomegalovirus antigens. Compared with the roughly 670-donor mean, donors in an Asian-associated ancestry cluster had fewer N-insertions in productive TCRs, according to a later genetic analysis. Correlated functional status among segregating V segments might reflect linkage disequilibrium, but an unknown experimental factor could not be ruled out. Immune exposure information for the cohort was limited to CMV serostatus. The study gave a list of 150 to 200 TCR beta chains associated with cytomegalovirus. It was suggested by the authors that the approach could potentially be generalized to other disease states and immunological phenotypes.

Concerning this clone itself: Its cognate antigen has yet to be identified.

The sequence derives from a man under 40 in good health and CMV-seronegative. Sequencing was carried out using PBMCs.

DNA sequence: TGTGCCAGCACCGACAGGGTTGCTGGAAACACCATATATTTT. The translation is CASTDRVAGNTIYF. The sequence joins TRBV25-1 to TRBJ1-3, with TRBD1 matching 7 junction bases. CDR1 and CDR2 (MGHDK, SYGVNS) derive from the germline V gene. The CDR3 has 14 amino acids, counting the end cysteine and phenylalanine. Kept here is only the CDR3 DNA, which spans 42 bases and is read in frame from base 1. V lost 7 bases and J lost 2 bases, and the count of bases not matched to a germline gene is 5.